The present T cell receptor (beta chain) was sequenced within a study of CD8+CD57+ T cells in acquired aplastic anemia. Study-level background: Yields of DNA that came from sorted CD4+ and CD8+ cells averaged roughly 3.2 ug. Whole-study results and caveats: CD8+ Simpson's diversity in patients was not significantly different from that in controls. Found in both controls and patients were around 30 CD8+ CDR3 sequences.

Patients who underwent sequencing had shown CD8+CD57+ cell expansion by flow cytometry. The blood sampling took place in patients who had so far received no therapy. Genomic DNA acted as the template from which TCR beta VDJ combination and CDR3 sequence profiling were carried out. One entry per CDR3 protein results from TCRdb running MiXCR on the reads. In the table there are fewer than 250,000 distinct CDR3 sequences, approximately 45% of which are singletons. About this clonotype itself: Its target is unknown.

The sample taken for sequencing was sorted CD4+, CD8+, or CD8+CD57+ T cells (not recorded which) from PBMCs. This TCR was recovered from a human donor with aplastic anemia.

In DNA, the CDR3 is TGTGCCAGCAGCCCCCTCCGAGGGGGTTTGAATTCACCCCTCCACTTT. It codes for CASSPLRGGLNSPLHF. The genes are TRBV7-2 and TRBJ1-6; possible D gene TRBD1, 6 bases. CDR1 SGHTA and CDR2 FQGNSA come from the germline V gene. V was trimmed by 5 bases and J by 7 bases, leaving 18 bases between them. The CDR3 loop spans 16 amino acids.